This TCR beta chain was found in a study of blood T cell repertoires in COVID-19. Study details: The origin of the acute and convalescent COVID-19 samples was the United States, Italy and Spain.

Sequencing was performed with immunoSEQ multiplex PCR; in TCRdb, only in-frame clones are kept and a portion is missing. The sample comprises about 340,000 clones, 70% to 90% of which are singletons, and under 8.5% rests with the top ten. During active infection, Seattle patients enrolled and were then monitored through disease. The CDR3 spans 14 residues. V was pared by 4 bases and J by 1 base, with 11 bases between. Per the germline V gene, CDR1 is SGHRS and CDR2 is YFSETQ. In this sample, this clone turned up a few times. Sequenced sample: peripheral blood. This sequence was found in a woman aged 55-70 years with COVID-19, enrolled during active disease. The rearrangement joins TRBV5-1 to TRBJ1-1; D gene ambiguous. Here the CDR3 DNA reads TGCGCCAGCAGCGGAGGATTTGGGAACACTGAAGCTTTCTTT. Amino acids: CASSGGFGNTEAFF.